In this sample, the clone carrying this T cell receptor beta chain turned up many times. The data originate from a study of regulatory T cells in long-lasting Graves disease. For TCR beta, libraries came from iRepertoire HTBI primers and Arm-PCR of CDR3 regions. MiXCR, run by TCRdb on the multiplex PCR reads, gives a single entry per CDR3 protein. Here the sample spans around 500,000 distinct CDR3 sequences, about 14% being singletons. Time point noted: newly diagnosed GD, antithyroid drugs for less than 3 months. PBMC-derived RNA was used for the TCR library. Deletions cut 0 bases from V and 7 bases from J, with 14 bases between. The CDR3 totals 14 residues. Germline V gene lookup returns CDR1 SGDLS and CDR2 YYNGEE. These data were also reused for a study on T cells in Graves' hyperthyroidism and ophthalmopathy.

The gene calls are TRBV9 and TRBJ2-7; TRBD1 or TRBD2 may be the D gene (5 bases each). The sequences come from peripheral blood mononuclear cells (PBMCs), collected at new diagnosis, from a patient treated with antithyroid drugs. This receptor was taken from a man aged 25-40 years with Graves disease. The CDR3 loop is CASSVAGTGREQYF. CDR3 in DNA: TGTGCCAGCAGCGTAGCCGGGACGGGGAGAGAGCAGTACTTC. Based on the CDR3 plus reference TRBV9 and TRBJ2-7, the full variable domain is DSGVTQTPKHLITATGQRVTLRCSPRSGDLSVYWYQQSLDQGLQFLIQYYNGEERAKGNILERFSAQQFPDLHSELNLSSLELGDSALYFCASSVAGTGREQYFGPGTRLTVT.